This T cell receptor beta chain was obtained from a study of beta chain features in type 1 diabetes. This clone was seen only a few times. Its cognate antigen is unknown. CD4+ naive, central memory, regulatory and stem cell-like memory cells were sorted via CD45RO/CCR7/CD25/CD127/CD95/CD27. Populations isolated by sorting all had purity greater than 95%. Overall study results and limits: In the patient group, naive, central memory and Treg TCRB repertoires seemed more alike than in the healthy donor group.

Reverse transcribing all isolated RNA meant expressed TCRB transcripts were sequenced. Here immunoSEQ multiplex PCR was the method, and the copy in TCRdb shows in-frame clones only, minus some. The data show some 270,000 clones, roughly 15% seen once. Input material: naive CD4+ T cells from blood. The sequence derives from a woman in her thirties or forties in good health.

The CDR3 loop is CASSPFSDGSNQPQHF. The CDR3 DNA is TGTGCCAGCTCACCGTTTTCCGACGGGAGCAATCAGCCCCAGCATTTT. The J gene is TRBJ1-5, the V gene TRBV18; unclear D gene. Trimming cost V 3 bases and J 1 base, with 13 bases left between them. Germline CDR1 is KGHSH and CDR2 is LQKENI. This CDR3 is built from 16 residues.